Listed below are T cell receptor beta chains from one sample, sequenced in a study of blood T cell repertoires in COVID-19. The method was immunoSEQ multiplex PCR; TCRdb's version includes in-frame clones alone and lacks a portion of them. The sample has around 50,000 clones, roughly nine tenths seen once. Input material: peripheral blood. These receptors all stem from a man in his 70s with active COVID-19. CDR3s include the opening cysteine and the closing phenylalanine or tryptophan. The order of the fields is J gene, V gene, D gene, CDR3 protein, CDR3 DNA. D genes are given only for firm matches.

J gene: TRBJ2-5
V gene: TRBV7-9
D gene: TRBD1
CDR3 protein: CASSFDPRGPKYF
CDR3 DNA: TGTGCCAGCAGCTTCGACCCCAGGGGGCCCAAGTACTTC

J gene: TRBJ2-7
V gene: TRBV27
D gene: .
CDR3 protein: CASSLSEDRPYEQYF
CDR3 DNA: TGTGCCAGCAGTTTATCGGAGGACAGACCCTACGAGCAGTACTTC

J gene: TRBJ2-3
V gene: TRBV11-3
D gene: .
CDR3 protein: CASSLSSANTDTQYF
CDR3 DNA: TGTGCCAGCAGCTTAAGTAGCGCGAACACAGATACGCAGTATTTT

J gene: TRBJ1-4
V gene: TRBV5-1
D gene: .
CDR3 protein: CASSRGDREKLFF
CDR3 DNA: TGCGCCAGCAGCAGGGGAGACAGGGAAAAACTGTTTTTT

J gene: TRBJ1-5
V gene: TRBV4-3
D gene: .
CDR3 protein: CASSQDRLQNNQPQHF
CDR3 DNA: TGCGCCAGCAGCCAAGATCGTCTACAGAACAATCAGCCCCAGCATTTT

J gene: TRBJ2-3
V gene: TRBV18
D gene: .
CDR3 protein: CASSPSRADTQYF
CDR3 DNA: TGTGCCAGCTCACCCAGCAGGGCAGATACGCAGTATTTT

J gene: TRBJ1-5
V gene: TRBV6-1
D gene: .
CDR3 protein: CASSETFGGNQPQHF
CDR3 DNA: TGTGCCAGCAGTGAAACCTTCGGGGGTAATCAGCCCCAGCATTTT

J gene: TRBJ1-2
V gene: TRBV30
D gene: TRBD1
CDR3 protein: CAWEDRGPYGYTF
CDR3 DNA: TGTGCCTGGGAGGACAGGGGTCCTTATGGCTACACCTTC

J gene: TRBJ2-7
V gene: TRBV5-1
D gene: .
CDR3 protein: CASSLGPGTHYEQYF
CDR3 DNA: TGCGCCAGCAGCTTGGGCCCCGGGACTCACTACGAGCAGTACTTC

J gene: TRBJ2-3
V gene: TRBV5-4
D gene: TRBD2
CDR3 protein: CASSPAVRGVRGYTQYF
CDR3 DNA: TGTGCCAGCAGCCCTGCTGTGCGGGGGGTCAGAGGGTATACGCAGTATTTT

J gene: TRBJ1-4
V gene: TRBV7-9
D gene: TRBD1
CDR3 protein: CASSRDSTNEKLFF
CDR3 DNA: TGTGCCAGCAGCCGGGACAGTACTAATGAAAAACTGTTTTTT

J gene: TRBJ2-7
V gene: TRBV19
D gene: TRBD1
CDR3 protein: CASSPRTGGNNEQYF
CDR3 DNA: TGTGCCAGTAGTCCTAGGACAGGGGGGAATAACGAGCAGTACTTC

J gene: TRBJ2-3
V gene: TRBV19
D gene: TRBD1
CDR3 protein: CASSIDGDSRATQYF
CDR3 DNA: TGTGCCAGTAGTATAGATGGGGACAGCCGGGCTACGCAGTATTTT

J gene: TRBJ2-7
V gene: TRBV5-1
D gene: .
CDR3 protein: CASSTDSNYEQYF
CDR3 DNA: TGCGCCAGCAGCACGGACAGTAACTACGAGCAGTACTTC

J gene: TRBJ2-1
V gene: TRBV27
D gene: .
CDR3 protein: CASSPRKVLEQFF
CDR3 DNA: TGTGCCAGCAGTCCGCGGAAAGTTCTTGAGCAGTTCTTC

J gene: TRBJ2-2
V gene: TRBV29-1
D gene: .
CDR3 protein: CSVSRSANTGELFF
CDR3 DNA: TGCAGCGTTAGTAGAAGCGCCAACACCGGGGAGCTGTTTTTT

J gene: TRBJ1-4
V gene: TRBV28
D gene: TRBD1
CDR3 protein: CASSNRGRQEKLFF
CDR3 DNA: TGTGCCAGCAGCAACAGGGGGCGTCAGGAAAAACTGTTTTTT

J gene: TRBJ2-5
V gene: TRBV11-2
D gene: .
CDR3 protein: CASSPPAGQETQYF
CDR3 DNA: TGTGCCAGCAGCCCCCCGGCAGGGCAAGAGACCCAGTACTTC

J gene: TRBJ1-2
V gene: TRBV4-2
D gene: TRBD1
CDR3 protein: CASSSTGESYGYTF
CDR3 DNA: TGTGCCAGCAGTTCGACAGGGGAAAGCTATGGCTACACCTTC

J gene: TRBJ2-5
V gene: TRBV5-1
D gene: TRBD2
CDR3 protein: CASSFGGGTPQETQYF
CDR3 DNA: TGCGCCAGCTCATTCGGGGGGGGTACCCCTCAAGAGACCCAGTACTTC

J gene: TRBJ2-3
V gene: TRBV9
D gene: TRBD2
CDR3 protein: CASSPRTSGTDTQYF
CDR3 DNA: TGTGCCAGCAGCCCGCGGACTAGCGGCACAGATACGCAGTATTTT

J gene: TRBJ2-3
V gene: TRBV9
D gene: TRBD2
CDR3 protein: CASSVVGSGGQADTQYF
CDR3 DNA: TGTGCCAGCAGCGTAGTAGGTAGCGGGGGGCAGGCAGATACGCAGTATTTT

J gene: TRBJ2-7
V gene: TRBV7-8
D gene: TRBD1
CDR3 protein: CASSLDRGPYEQYF
CDR3 DNA: TGTGCCAGCAGCTTAGACAGGGGACCTTACGAGCAGTACTTC

J gene: TRBJ1-5
V gene: TRBV28
D gene: .
CDR3 protein: CASSTGQIYSNQPQHF
CDR3 DNA: TGTGCCAGCAGTACAGGACAGATTTATAGCAATCAGCCCCAGCATTTT

J gene: TRBJ2-2
V gene: TRBV24-1
D gene: .
CDR3 protein: CATSDLKTGLGTGELFF
CDR3 DNA: TGTGCCACCAGTGATTTGAAAACAGGGCTGGGGACCGGGGAGCTGTTTTTT

J gene: TRBJ1-3
V gene: TRBV6-1
D gene: .
CDR3 protein: CASSANSIFISGNTIYF
CDR3 DNA: TGTGCCAGCAGTGCGAACAGCATCTTTATCTCCGGAAACACCATATATTTT

J gene: TRBJ1-1
V gene: TRBV6-5
D gene: TRBD1
CDR3 protein: CASTGVGTGNTEAFF
CDR3 DNA: TGTGCCAGCACTGGTGTAGGGACAGGGAACACTGAAGCTTTCTTT

J gene: TRBJ1-6
V gene: TRBV5-4
D gene: TRBD1
CDR3 protein: CASSVDRDRYSPLHF
CDR3 DNA: TGTGCCAGCAGCGTTGACCGGGACAGGTACTCACCCCTCCACTTT

J gene: TRBJ1-4
V gene: TRBV7-9
D gene: .
CDR3 protein: CASSSLKATNEKLFF
CDR3 DNA: TGTGCCAGCAGCTCTCTAAAAGCAACTAATGAAAAACTGTTTTTT

J gene: TRBJ2-5
V gene: TRBV28
D gene: TRBD2
CDR3 protein: CASNSAGGPGETQYF
CDR3 DNA: TGTGCCAGCAACTCAGCGGGGGGGCCAGGGGAGACCCAGTACTTC

J gene: TRBJ2-7
V gene: TRBV4-2
D gene: TRBD2
CDR3 protein: CASSPMNSGGDFEQYF
CDR3 DNA: TGTGCCAGCAGCCCAATGAATAGCGGGGGGGACTTCGAGCAGTACTTC

J gene: TRBJ1-1
V gene: TRBV3-1/TRBV3-2
D gene: TRBD1
CDR3 protein: CASSRQGAGTEAFF
CDR3 DNA: TGTGCCAGCAGTAGACAGGGGGCTGGCACTGAAGCTTTCTTT

J gene: TRBJ2-4
V gene: TRBV19
D gene: TRBD2
CDR3 protein: CASGRGDKNIQYF
CDR3 DNA: TGTGCCAGTGGGAGGGGCGACAAAAACATTCAGTACTTC

J gene: TRBJ2-5
V gene: TRBV5-6
D gene: .
CDR3 protein: CASSLVISGTQETQYF
CDR3 DNA: TGTGCCAGCAGCTTGGTTATTTCAGGGACACAAGAGACCCAGTACTTC

J gene: TRBJ1-1
V gene: TRBV20-1
D gene: TRBD1
CDR3 protein: CSAHKTGEAFF
CDR3 DNA: TGCAGTGCTCACAAAACAGGGGAGGCTTTCTTT

J gene: TRBJ2-1
V gene: TRBV7-6
D gene: TRBD2
CDR3 protein: CASSEFVAGDGYNEQFF
CDR3 DNA: TGTGCCAGCAGCGAATTCGTAGCGGGGGATGGTTACAATGAGCAGTTCTTC

J gene: TRBJ1-2
V gene: TRBV13
D gene: .
CDR3 protein: CASSLGVGGGYTF
CDR3 DNA: TGTGCCAGCAGCTTAGGCGTAGGGGGTGGTTACACCTTC

J gene: TRBJ1-2
V gene: TRBV7-9
D gene: TRBD1
CDR3 protein: CASSTGTGNYGYTF
CDR3 DNA: TGTGCCAGCAGCACAGGGACAGGGAACTATGGCTACACCTTC

J gene: TRBJ2-7
V gene: TRBV7-8
D gene: .
CDR3 protein: CASSLVHRVSSYEQYF
CDR3 DNA: TGTGCCAGCAGCTTAGTCCATCGGGTGAGCTCCTACGAGCAGTACTTC

J gene: TRBJ2-1
V gene: TRBV4-1
D gene: TRBD2
CDR3 protein: CASSQGSGGLDEQFF
CDR3 DNA: TGCGCCAGCAGCCAAGGGAGCGGGGGGCTCGATGAGCAGTTCTTC

J gene: TRBJ2-1
V gene: TRBV9
D gene: .
CDR3 protein: CASSSGVSSLFF
CDR3 DNA: TGTGCCAGCAGCTCAGGGGTGTCTAGTTTGTTCTTC

J gene: TRBJ1-4
V gene: TRBV6-1
D gene: .
CDR3 protein: CASSDRGRRATNEKLFF
CDR3 DNA: TGTGCCAGCAGTGACCGAGGGAGAAGGGCAACTAATGAAAAACTGTTTTTT